These 12 T cell receptor beta chains were all obtained from the same sample, sequenced in a study of shared clonotypes between healthy human individuals. Sequencing used immunoSEQ multiplex PCR; TCRdb keeps in-frame clones, though not all of them. Among more than 1 million clones listed, more than 75% were seen once. Input material: memory CD4+ T cells from PBMCs. The subset: CD45RA-negative fraction. The receptor source for this set is a man between 18 and 29 years old in good health. Some clones in this sample may be carry-over from other donors' samples.

V gene TRBV28 combines with J gene TRBJ2-1; 15 bases align to TRBD2. Trimming at V came to 5 bases and at J to 8 bases, leaving 7 bases not matched to a gene. CDR1 and CDR2 from the germline V gene are MDHEN and SYDVKM. The CDR3 has 16 amino acids. The CDR3, as DNA: TGTGCCAGCAGTCCTGGACTAGCGGGAGGGCCATATGAGCAGTTCTTC. Encoded protein: CASSPGLAGGPYEQFF.

This chain joins TRBV4-1 and TRBJ2-1, with 7 bases aligning to TRBD2. V lost 3 bases to trimming and J lost 0 bases; unmatched junction nucleotides: 11. Germline values: CDR1 MGHRA, CDR2 YSYEKL. The CDR3 is made up of 18 amino acids. CDR3 amino acids: CASSQGLSGKSSYNEQFF. The CDR3 nucleotides read TGCGCCAGCAGCCAGGGTCTAAGCGGGAAGAGCTCCTACAATGAGCAGTTCTTC.

A word on this clone: Other DNA sequences of this sample code for an identical CDR3. The gene calls are TRBV10-3 and TRBJ2-3; D is uncertain. The CDR3 covers 14 residues. The germline V and J ends were trimmed by 0 bases and 3 bases, with 7 bases remaining between them. Germline CDR1 is ENHRY and CDR2 is SYGVKD. The CDR3 nucleotides are TGTGCCATCAGTGAGTCAGTCGGAACAGATACGCAGTATTTT. It yields the protein CAISESVGTDTQYF.

This clone was detected a few times. The CDR3 sequence is CAWGTTGLAKNIQYF. CDR3 bases: TGTGCCTGGGGGACGACAGGGCTAGCCAAAAACATTCAGTACTTC. The chain uses TRBV30 and TRBJ2-4, with TRBD1 matching over 7 bases. Trimming took 5 bases from V and 0 from J; bases not matched to a gene: 7. Germline values: CDR1 GTSNPN, CDR2 SVGIG (reference sequence). CDR3 length: 15 residues.

This clone was observed a few times. The V call is TRBV18, the J call TRBJ2-1; D not resolved. Trimming took off 2 bases at V and 5 bases at J, with 10 bases between the two ends. Germline lookup yields CDR1 KGHSH and CDR2 LQKENI. CDR3 length equals 14 residues. CDR3 in DNA: TGTGCCAGCTCACCAAAAAGCGACAACAATGAGCAGTTCTTC. Translation gives CASSPKSDNNEQFF.

Worth noting for this clone: The same CDR3 is also encoded by other DNA sequences in this sample. The V and J genes are TRBV7-2 and TRBJ1-5; D ambiguous. Trimming pared 1 base from V and 7 bases from J, leaving 11 bases between. The CDR3 runs to 14 residues. Per germline, CDR1 SGHTA and CDR2 FQGNSA. CDR3 sequence (DNA): TGTGCCAGCAGCTTAGGAGGGAGCTGGCAGCCCCAGCATTTT. Translated: CASSLGGSWQPQHF. Complete variable domain (other parts from reference TRBV7-2 and TRBJ1-5): GAGVSQSPSNKVTEKGKDVELRCDPISGHTALYWYRQSLGQGLEFLIYFQGNSAPDKSGLPSDRFSAERTGGSVSTLTIQRTQQEDSAVYLCASSLGGSWQPQHFGDGTRLSIL.

The chain joins TRBV28 to TRBJ2-7, with TRBD2 matching 12 bases. V was clipped by 6 bases and J by 2 bases; unmatched bases: 5. Germline V gives CDR1 MDHEN, CDR2 SYDVKM. The CDR3 has 15 residues. In DNA form, the CDR3 reads TGTGCCAGCAGCCATCGACTAGCGGGAGCCTACGAGCAGTACTTC. It specifies CASSHRLAGAYEQYF.

The chain employs TRBV5-1 and TRBJ2-1; TRBD1 matches 7 bases. The CDR3 loop spans 13 amino acids. The junction had 3 bases not matched to a gene; V was cut back by 3 bases and J by 6 bases. The germline gives CDR1 SGHRS, CDR2 YFSETQ. The CDR3 DNA follows: TGCGCCAGCAGCTCACAGGGGAGCAATGAGCAGTTCTTC. Amino acids: CASSSQGSNEQFF.

The genes are TRBV7-8 and TRBJ1-1; D perhaps matches TRBD1 (5 bases). Trimming took 5 bases from V and 5 from J, leaving 15 bases between them. In germline, CDR1 is SGHVS, CDR2 FQNEAQ. The CDR3 consists of 14 residues. The CDR3 nucleotides read TGTGCCAGCAGCGGCAGGGAGTGGAGTACTGAAGCTTTCTTT. Residues: CASSGREWSTEAFF.

A single count supports this clone. The CDR3 coding sequence is TGCGCCAGCAGTATCTCTAGCGGGAGGGCCCATTTGTACGAGCAGTACTTC. Translated, it gives CASSISSGRAHLYEQYF. This sequence joins TRBV10-1 and TRBJ2-7, with 12 bases that match TRBD2. Trimming cost V 5 bases and J 4 bases; bases outside gene matches: 12. The CDR3 spans 17 residues. Germline V gene data show CDR1 as WNHNN and CDR2 as SYGVQD (reference sequence).

This sequence joins TRBV28 and TRBJ2-3; TRBD1 matches at 9 bases. The germline V gene has CDR1 MDHEN and CDR2 SYDVKM. Trimming at V came to 5 bases and at J to 0 bases, leaving 6 bases not matched to a gene. The CDR3 sequence is 16 residues long. CDR3: CASSTSTGGSTDTQYF. CDR3 nucleotides: TGTGCCAGCAGTACATCGACAGGGGGTAGCACAGATACGCAGTATTTT.

This sequence joins TRBV6-1 and TRBJ2-5; perhaps D is TRBD1 or TRBD2 (5 bases each). Per germline, CDR1 MNHNS and CDR2 SASEGT. V lost 4 bases and J 7 bases, leaving 13 bases between the germline ends. The CDR3 covers 13 residues. DNA of the CDR3: TGTGCCAGCAGTGGGTGGGGGTCCGGGACCCAGTACTTC. This codes for CASSGWGSGTQYF.